Below, 8 T cell receptor beta chains from the same sample are listed, as sequenced in a study of T cell responses to AZD1222 COVID-19 vaccine. Clones were read by immunoSEQ multiplex PCR, and TCRdb kept only the in-frame ones, dropping some. The profile shows 250,000 to 300,000 clones, 90% to 95% of them singletons. The sequencing used peripheral blood, collected 28 days after the second AZD1222 dose. These receptors were collected from an adult who received the AZD1222 COVID-19 vaccine.

This chain joins TRBV6-5 and TRBJ2-3, with TRBD1 identical over 7 bases. CDR3 length: 13 amino acids. V gave up 6 bases and J gave up 4 bases; unmatched junction bases: 4. The germline V gene encodes CDR1 MNHEY and CDR2 SVGAGI. Here the CDR3 reads CASRTGVADTQYF. CDR3 DNA sequence: TGTGCCAGCAGAACAGGGGTTGCAGATACGCAGTATTTT.

The rearrangement uses TRBV12-3 or TRBV12-4 and TRBJ2-7; a weak D match, TRBD1 (5 bases). Trimming took 2 bases from V and 6 from J, leaving 5 bases between them. The CDR3 consists of 11 residues. The DNA for the CDR3 is TGTGCCAGCAGTTTACAGGGCGAGCAGTACTTC. As protein: CASSLQGEQYF.

This rearrangement joins TRBV28 to TRBJ2-7; D remains unclear. The CDR3 loop spans 12 amino acids. Per the germline V gene, CDR1 is MDHEN and CDR2 is SYDVKM. V dropped 10 bases and J dropped 0 bases, with 10 bases sitting between them. CDR3 nucleotide sequence: TGTGCCACCCGACCCAGCTCCTACGAGCAGTACTTC. Its translation is CATRPSSYEQYF.

The chain carries TRBV10-3 and TRBJ2-2; the D gene could be TRBD1 or TRBD2 (5 bases each). The germline V gene encodes CDR1 ENHRY and CDR2 SYGVKD. This CDR3 is built from 13 residues. Trimming removed 3 bases at V and 7 bases at J, with 9 bases between. CDR3 protein: CAISDRDLGELFF. Here the CDR3 DNA reads TGTGCCATCAGTGACCGGGACCTCGGGGAGCTGTTTTTT.

This clone occurred once. One end of the junction is discordant with germline, which a read error may explain. The chain employs TRBV3-1 (or the pseudogene TRBV3-2) and TRBJ1-2; D perhaps matches TRBD1 (5 bases). CDR3 length equals 12 residues. CDR1 is LGHDT, CDR2 YNNKEL, per germline (reference sequence). The CDR3 DNA sequence: TGTGCCAGCAGCCAAGATCAAAGGGGCCTTTTATTC. This codes for CASSQDQRGLLF.

The CDR3 is CASSLQGSEKLFF. CDR3 sequence (DNA): TGCGCCAGCAGCTTGCAGGGGAGTGAAAAACTGTTTTTT. This rearrangement joins TRBV5-1 to TRBJ1-4; D might be TRBD1 (6 bases). This CDR3 comprises 13 residues. The V gene's germline CDR1 is SGHRS and CDR2 YFSETQ. Deletions cut 1 base from V and 7 bases from J, with 8 bases between.

CDR3 amino acids: CASTFTDLNTIYF. The CDR3 nucleotides are TGTGCCAGCACGTTTACCGACTTAAACACCATATATTTT. J is TRBJ1-3 and V is TRBV7-9; no reliable D call. V was pared by 7 bases and J by 6 bases, with 13 bases between. Germline CDR1 and CDR2: SEHNR and FQNEAQ (reference sequence). This CDR3 is 13 amino acids long.

The V call is TRBV3-1 (or the pseudogene TRBV3-2), the J call TRBJ1-1; the D gene is possibly TRBD1 (5 bases). Trimming pared 4 bases from V and 1 base from J, leaving 13 bases between. There are 15 residues in the CDR3. Germline V lookup: CDR1 LGHDT, CDR2 YNNKEL (reference sequence). As DNA, the CDR3 is TGTGCCAGCAGCCCCACCGGGGCAAGGAACACTGAAGCTTTCTTT. Amino acids: CASSPTGARNTEAFF.